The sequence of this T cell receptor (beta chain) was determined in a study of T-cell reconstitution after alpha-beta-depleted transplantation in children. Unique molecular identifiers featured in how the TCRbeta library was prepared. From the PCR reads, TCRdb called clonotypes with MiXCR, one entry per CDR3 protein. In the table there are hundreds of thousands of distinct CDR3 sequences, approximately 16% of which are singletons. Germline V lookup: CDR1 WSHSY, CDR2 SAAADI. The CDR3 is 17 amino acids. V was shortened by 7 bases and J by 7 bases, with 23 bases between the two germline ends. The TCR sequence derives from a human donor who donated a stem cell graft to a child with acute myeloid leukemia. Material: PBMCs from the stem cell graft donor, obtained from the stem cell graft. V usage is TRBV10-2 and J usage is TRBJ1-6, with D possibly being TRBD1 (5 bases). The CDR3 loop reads CASKRSSLGQPNSPLHF. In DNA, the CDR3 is TGCGCCAGCAAAAGATCTAGTCTGGGGCAACCGAATTCACCCCTCCACTTT.